This T cell receptor (beta chain) was identified in a study of breast tumors, draining lymph nodes, adjacent tissues. Study findings and constraints: Tumor TCR diversity was below lymph nodes but above nontumor tissue. Luminal-like breast cancer showed significantly higher tumor–nontumor repertoire similarity than basal-like.

V trimming: 2 bases; J trimming: 3 bases; junction bases outside the gene matches: 5. The CDR3 runs 15 residues. Germline lookup yields CDR1 LNHDA and CDR2 SQIVND (reference sequence). From the multiplex PCR reads, TCRdb called clonotypes with MiXCR, one entry per CDR3 protein. This sample yields about 180,000 distinct CDR3 sequences, of which roughly a third are seen a single time; about 3.9% belongs to the top ten. This clonotype has at least ten counts. The target antigen is unknown. Samples came from axillary lymph nodes draining the breast cancer. The origin of this receptor is a female donor with breast cancer. Some clones in this sample may be carry-over from other donors' samples. The chain is built from TRBV19 and TRBJ2-7; 9 positions match TRBD1. Input material: axillary lymph node tissue. CDR3 sequence reads: CASSINRGPLYEQYF. CDR3 sequence (DNA): TGTGCCAGTAGTATAAACAGGGGGCCACTCTACGAGCAGTACTTC. The variable domain in full, completed from reference TRBV19 and TRBJ2-7, reads DGGITQSPKYLFRKEGQNVTLSCEQNLNHDAMYWYRQDPGQGLRLIYYSQIVNDFQKGDIAEGYSVSREKKESFPLTVTSAQKNPTAFYLCASSINRGPLYEQYFGPGTRLTVT.